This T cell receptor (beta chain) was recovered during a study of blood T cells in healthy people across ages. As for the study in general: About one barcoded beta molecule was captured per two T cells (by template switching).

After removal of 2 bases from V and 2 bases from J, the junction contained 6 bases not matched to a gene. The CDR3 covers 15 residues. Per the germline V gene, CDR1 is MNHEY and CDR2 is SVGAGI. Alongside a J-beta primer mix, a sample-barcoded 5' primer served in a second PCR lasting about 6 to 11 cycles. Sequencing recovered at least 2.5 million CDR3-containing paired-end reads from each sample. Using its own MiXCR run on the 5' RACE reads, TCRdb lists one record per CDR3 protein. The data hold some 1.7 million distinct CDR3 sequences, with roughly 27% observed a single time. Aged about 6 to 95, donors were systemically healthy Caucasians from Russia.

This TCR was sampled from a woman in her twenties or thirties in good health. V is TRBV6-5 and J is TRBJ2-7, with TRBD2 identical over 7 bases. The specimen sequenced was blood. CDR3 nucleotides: TGTGCCAGCAGTTACAGCACTAGCGCGACCTACGAGCAGTACTTC. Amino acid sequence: CASSYSTSATYEQYF.